The T cell receptor (beta chain) described here comes from a study of blood T cell repertoires in COVID-19. Study in general: Specimens from acute and convalescent COVID-19 originated in the United States, Italy and Spain. The cDNA or gDNA used as material had been derived from T cells, B-cell-depleted T cells, or PBMCs.

V lost 6 bases and J 4 bases, leaving 16 bases between the germline ends. The germline V gene has CDR1 LNHDA and CDR2 SQIVND (reference sequence). The CDR3 sequence is 15 residues long. Under the authors' procedure: Amplification of reference gene primers was used by the study to estimate nucleated cell counts. Clones were sequenced by immunoSEQ multiplex PCR, and TCRdb holds only the in-frame ones, with some missing. The V and J calls and clone size are taken from that table; D and trimming were inferred from the DNA. The sample comprises over 200,000 clones, 88% of which are singletons, and around 0.8% rests with the top ten.

Input material: peripheral blood. This clonotype originated in a woman aged 30 to 39 with acute or convalescent COVID-19. The chain combines TRBV19 with TRBJ1-5; D is perhaps TRBD1 (6 bases). In DNA, the CDR3 is TGTGCCAGTAGAAACCCGACAGGCATAAATCAGCCCCAGCATTTT. Protein product: CASRNPTGINQPQHF.